These T cell receptor beta chains were read from a single sample in a study of T cells in Graves' hyperthyroidism and ophthalmopathy. TCRdb passed the multiplex PCR reads through MiXCR, listing each CDR3 protein once. The sample has 500,000 to 750,000 distinct CDR3 sequences, less than 20% seen once. Sequencing was performed on blood. The source is a woman in her thirties with Graves' hyperthyroidism. Each CDR3 is given without its conserved first and last residue. Fields, in order: J gene, V gene, CDR3 protein.

j_gene: TRBJ1-4; v_gene: TRBV27; CDR3aa: ASRLLGTNEKLF
j_gene: TRBJ2-7; v_gene: TRBV12-3/TRBV12-4; CDR3aa: ASSPPSPGLAGTVDEQY
j_gene: TRBJ1-1; v_gene: TRBV7-2; CDR3aa: ASSLAGRTTEAF
j_gene: TRBJ1-4; v_gene: TRBV6-1; CDR3aa: ASSFGQGSEKLF
j_gene: TRBJ2-5; v_gene: TRBV2; CDR3aa: ASSERGGFQETQY
j_gene: TRBJ2-3; v_gene: TRBV10-1; CDR3aa: ASSEYAGDSTQY
j_gene: TRBJ2-1; v_gene: TRBV12-5; CDR3aa: ASGLPTSVTVDEQF
j_gene: TRBJ2-1; v_gene: TRBV14; CDR3aa: ASSPIAGGAENEQF
j_gene: TRBJ2-7; v_gene: TRBV5-1; CDR3aa: ASSSLQGQGTYEQY
j_gene: TRBJ2-3; v_gene: TRBV3-1; CDR3aa: ASSQVSGSFTDTQY
j_gene: TRBJ2-7; v_gene: TRBV30; CDR3aa: AWSVGTPSYEQY
j_gene: TRBJ2-7; v_gene: TRBV6-9; CDR3aa: ASSYAPGTYEQY
j_gene: TRBJ1-1; v_gene: TRBV7-2; CDR3aa: ASSLTDSLNTEAF
j_gene: TRBJ2-1; v_gene: TRBV5-1; CDR3aa: ASSLVPSGSQNSYNEQF
j_gene: TRBJ2-5; v_gene: TRBV20-1; CDR3aa: SALIRGGKTQY
j_gene: TRBJ1-4; v_gene: TRBV7-9; CDR3aa: ASSLVHATNEKLF
j_gene: TRBJ2-7; v_gene: TRBV28; CDR3aa: ASSSPGTSGLSYEQY
j_gene: TRBJ2-3; v_gene: TRBV11-3; CDR3aa: ASSLGAGYTDTQY
j_gene: TRBJ1-4; v_gene: TRBV3-1; CDR3aa: ASSQEDGNEKLF
j_gene: TRBJ2-6; v_gene: TRBV29-1; CDR3aa: SVVLFRISGANVLT
j_gene: TRBJ2-2; v_gene: TRBV27; CDR3aa: ASSPIHGTSGRAGELF
j_gene: TRBJ2-7; v_gene: TRBV30; CDR3aa: ACTINSYEQY
j_gene: TRBJ1-4; v_gene: TRBV29-1; CDR3aa: SAGDVGATNEKLF
j_gene: TRBJ2-7; v_gene: TRBV5-1; CDR3aa: ASSSFQERSFPYEQY
j_gene: TRBJ1-1; v_gene: TRBV10-2; CDR3aa: ASRRTPNTEAF
j_gene: TRBJ2-7; v_gene: TRBV24-1; CDR3aa: ATSEAGTGTYEQY
j_gene: TRBJ2-1; v_gene: TRBV18; CDR3aa: ASSPLDRGTGNEQF
j_gene: TRBJ1-5; v_gene: TRBV12-3/TRBV12-4; CDR3aa: ASSFWGASQPQH
j_gene: TRBJ1-5; v_gene: TRBV19; CDR3aa: ASSTGQGNQPQH
j_gene: TRBJ2-7; v_gene: TRBV6-1; CDR3aa: ASSSTDRDAEQY
j_gene: TRBJ2-7; v_gene: TRBV29-1; CDR3aa: STQGRINYEQY
j_gene: TRBJ2-5; v_gene: TRBV5-1; CDR3aa: ASSLPTGVQETQY
j_gene: TRBJ2-2; v_gene: TRBV28; CDR3aa: ASSPLLVLLRNTGELF
j_gene: TRBJ2-4; v_gene: TRBV5-4; CDR3aa: ASSFGTKNIQY
j_gene: -; v_gene: TRBV5-6; CDR3aa: ASSLGDSFYEQF
j_gene: TRBJ2-7; v_gene: TRBV3-1; CDR3aa: ASSQRTQQY
j_gene: TRBJ2-1; v_gene: TRBV29-1; CDR3aa: SQNSVDDNEQF
j_gene: TRBJ2-1; v_gene: TRBV29-1; CDR3aa: SVGTSGSQDEQF
j_gene: TRBJ2-1; v_gene: TRBV7-9; CDR3aa: ASSSLGSSYNEQF
j_gene: TRBJ2-7; v_gene: TRBV20-1; CDR3aa: SAIDRDYEQY
j_gene: TRBJ1-2; v_gene: TRBV14; CDR3aa: ASSPAGGNYGYT
j_gene: TRBJ1-5; v_gene: TRBV6-5; CDR3aa: ASSYRQGGWPQH
j_gene: TRBJ2-3; v_gene: TRBV7-9; CDR3aa: ASSLVGFDTQY
j_gene: TRBJ2-1; v_gene: TRBV12-3/TRBV12-4; CDR3aa: ASSQEMTSGSNEQF